This T cell receptor (beta chain) was identified in a study of CD8+CD57+ T cells in acquired aplastic anemia. Study in general: Sorting CD4+ and CD8+ cells gave DNA averaging around 3 ug.

The use of genomic DNA as template underpinned the TCR beta VDJ and CDR3 profiling. TCRdb re-derived calls from the reads in MiXCR, one entry per CDR3 protein. The sample consists of around 250,000 distinct CDR3 sequences, roughly 50% of them appearing once. The V gene end was trimmed by 5 bases and the J gene end by 4 bases; junction bases not matched to a gene: 7. CDR1 and CDR2 from the germline V gene are SEHNR and FQNEAQ (reference sequence). CDR3 size: 14 residues. V is TRBV7-9 and J is TRBJ2-7; 8 bases align to TRBD2. This receptor was obtained from a human donor with severe aplastic anemia or a healthy control (not recorded which). Sequencing was done on a sample of sorted CD4+, CD8+, or CD8+CD57+ T cells (not recorded which) from PBMCs. CDR3 loop: CASSQGREGYEQYF. In nucleotides, the CDR3 is TGTGCCAGCAGCCAAGGACGGGAGGGTTACGAGCAGTACTTC.